The T cell receptor (beta chain) under discussion was sequenced for a study of T cell repertoires in cytomegalovirus infection (dated by TCRdb to the late 2010s). Some background on the complete study: The HLA type of each donor mattered for the analysis, because public TCR beta signatures pointed to carriage of CMV infection along with the matching HLA type.

From the cysteine through the phenylalanine, the CDR3 covers 13 amino acids. This entry keeps only the CDR3 DNA: 39 bases, framed from base 1. In the germline V gene, CDR1 corresponds to SGHTA and CDR2 to FQGNSA. Deletion took 3 bases off V and 4 bases off J, with a span of 10 bases between the germline ends. Sequenced using an Illumina HiSeq 1500. In-frame beta chains were kept once TCRdb had trimmed the public reads at Q25 with fastp and called clones with MiXCR. Rows are unified per CDR3 protein, each entry keeping the most common DNA and genes. The sample table records about 230,000 distinct CDR3 sequences; 22% of these occur just once. 15% to 20% of the sample goes to the ten largest clones. Overall results and qualifications from the work: In both this cohort and an independent cohort of several hundred donors, the cumulative frequency of public TCR beta family members distinguished carriers of CMV infection plus the relevant HLA type. The ex vivo response was dominated by HLA-C-restricted CMV-specific TCR beta clonotypes, which also provided the single most frequent clonotype in two of eight donors.

Judged by its sample share, this clonotype qualifies as medium-sized (0.01 to 0.1%). The specificity of this receptor is unknown. No much larger clonotype is one base removed from it; base qualities were not supplied. The clonotype originates from a human donor in good health (CMV status not recorded). Some clones in this sample may be carry-over from other donors' samples. The rearranged chain carries TRBV7-2 and TRBJ2-7; the D gene is possibly TRBD2, with 5 bases matching. Sequenced material: CD8+ T cells from PBMCs. The nucleotides read TGTGCCAGCAGCTTCTTCACTAGTTACGAGCAGTACTTC. It is translated as CASSFFTSYEQYF.